This T cell receptor beta chain was observed in a study of blood T cell repertoires in COVID-19. Study-wide context: In each case, the material was cDNA or gDNA derived from T cells, B-cell-depleted T cells, or PBMCs.

Original analysis: Amplified reference gene primers provided the basis for estimating nucleated cell counts. Sequencing used immunoSEQ multiplex PCR; TCRdb keeps in-frame clones, though not all of them. The DNA was the basis for D and trimming; V, J and clone size are from that table. The sample comprises 100,000 to 150,000 clones, around 81% of which are singletons, and about 12% rests with the top ten. CDR3 length: 15 amino acids. V lost 0 bases and J lost 5, with 11 bases in between. CDR1 and CDR2 from the germline V gene are LGHNA and YNFKEQ. The chain recombines TRBV4-2 with TRBJ1-5; D might be TRBD1 (5 bases). Sequencing was performed on peripheral blood. The TCR sequence derives from a man between 60 and 75 years old with acute or convalescent COVID-19. This CDR3 is CASSQDATDDQPQHF. The CDR3 DNA reads as TGTGCCAGCAGCCAAGATGCGACAGACGATCAGCCCCAGCATTTT.